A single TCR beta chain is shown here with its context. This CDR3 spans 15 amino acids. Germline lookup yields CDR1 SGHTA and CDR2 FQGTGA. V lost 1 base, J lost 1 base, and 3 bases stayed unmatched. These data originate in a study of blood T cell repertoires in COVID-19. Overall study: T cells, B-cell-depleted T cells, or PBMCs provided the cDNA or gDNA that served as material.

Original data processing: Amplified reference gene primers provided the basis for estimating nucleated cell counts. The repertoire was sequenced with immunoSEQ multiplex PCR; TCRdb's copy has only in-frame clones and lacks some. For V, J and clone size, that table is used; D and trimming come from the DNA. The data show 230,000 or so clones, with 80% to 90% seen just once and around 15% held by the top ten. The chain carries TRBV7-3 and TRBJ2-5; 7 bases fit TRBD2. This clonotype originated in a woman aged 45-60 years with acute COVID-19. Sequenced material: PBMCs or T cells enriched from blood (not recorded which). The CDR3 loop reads CASSLIWGGQETQYF. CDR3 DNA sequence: TGTGCCAGCAGCTTAATTTGGGGGGGCCAAGAGACCCAGTACTTC.